The next 19 T cell receptor beta chains were all read from a single sample in a study of T cells after yellow fever vaccination. TCRdb re-derived calls from the 5' RACE reads in MiXCR, one entry per CDR3 protein. The profile shows about 75,000 distinct CDR3 sequences, around 7.8% of them singletons. This specimen was CD8+ T cells sorted from PBMCs, taken 9 to 10 days after the first yellow fever vaccination. The receptors here all came from a man between 18 and 35 years old who received the YFV17D yellow fever vaccine.

The sample holds many counts of this clonotype. This chain connects TRBV7-9 to TRBJ1-1; D might be TRBD1 (6 bases). V lost 5 bases and J 0 bases, leaving 7 bases between the germline ends. CDR3 length equals 13 residues. Per the germline V gene, CDR1 is SEHNR and CDR2 is FQNEAQ (reference sequence). CDR3 loop: CASSRTVNTEAFF. CDR3 coding DNA: TGTGCCAGCAGCCGGACAGTGAACACTGAAGCTTTCTTT.

V usage is TRBV7-3 and J usage is TRBJ2-1; 7 bases are a match to TRBD2. Germline CDR1 SGHTA, CDR2 FQGTGA. Losses at the gene ends were 5 bases for V and 8 bases for J; bases not matched to a gene: 18. The CDR3 is 17 residues long. The CDR3 spells CASSPGEGLPGTDEQFF. DNA for the CDR3: TGTGCCAGCAGCCCCGGGGAGGGGCTCCCCGGAACCGATGAGCAGTTCTTC. The whole variable domain, remainder taken from reference TRBV7-3 and TRBJ2-1, is GAGVSQTPSNKVTEKGKYVELRCDPISGHTALYWYRQSLGQGPEFLIYFQGTGAADDSGLPNDRFFAVRPEGSVSTLKIQRTERGDSAVYLCASSPGEGLPGTDEQFFGPGTRLTVL.

This clonotype has ten or more counts. This rearrangement joins TRBV7-9 to TRBJ2-5; D tentatively fits TRBD1 or TRBD2 (5 bases each). The length of the CDR3 is 17 residues. The V gene lost 1 base and the J gene lost 2 bases, with 17 bases spanning the gap. In germline, CDR1 is SEHNR, CDR2 FQNEAQ (reference sequence). DNA of the CDR3: TGTGCCAGCAGCTTAGGTTGGGGACCCACCTTTCAAGAGACCCAGTACTTC. Translation gives CASSLGWGPTFQETQYF.

Relative to its sample, this clonotype is medium-sized. The rearrangement uses TRBV9 and TRBJ1-1; D is undetermined. Germline V gene data show CDR1 as SGDLS and CDR2 as YYNGEE. Trimming removed 0 bases at V and 4 bases at J, with 7 bases between. The CDR3 extends over 13 amino acids. This CDR3 reads CASSVGTGTEAFF. CDR3 nucleotides: TGTGCCAGCAGCGTAGGGACGGGCACTGAAGCTTTCTTT.

In its sample, this clonotype was seen many times. This sequence joins TRBV4-1 and TRBJ2-3, with 8 bases fitting TRBD2. Germline V gene lookup returns CDR1 MGHRA and CDR2 YSYEKL. The CDR3 length is 16 residues. With V trimmed by 3 bases and J by 1 base, 6 bases remained unmatched. In DNA form, the CDR3 reads TGCGCCAGCAGCCAGATCGGGGGGGCCCGCACAGATACGCAGTATTTT. As protein: CASSQIGGARTDTQYF.

With respect to this clonotype: One base away lies a much larger clone, so this may be a sequencing read error. This chain connects TRBV4-1 to TRBJ2-5; TRBD2 matches 8 bases. In germline, CDR1 is MGHRA, CDR2 YSYEKL. The CDR3 consists of 16 residues. The CDR3 is CARSQEPGTSKKTQYF. The CDR3 DNA follows: TGCGCCCGCAGCCAAGAACCCGGGACTAGTAAGAAGACCCAGTACTTC.

This clonotype was detected many times. J is TRBJ2-5 and V is TRBV29-1; D may be TRBD2 (6 bases). The CDR3 has 12 residues. Germline V CDR1 and CDR2: SQVTM, ANQGSEA. Trimming pared 3 bases from V and 5 bases from J, leaving 10 bases between. In DNA form, the CDR3 reads TGCAGCGTTGATTCCGGGGGTGAGACCCAGTACTTC. The encoded protein is CSVDSGGETQYF.

This chain joins TRBV9 and TRBJ2-7; 9 bases align to TRBD2. The germline V gene has CDR1 SGDLS and CDR2 YYNGEE. Losses at the gene ends were 4 bases for V and 3 bases for J; bases not matched to a gene: 8. The CDR3 runs to 15 residues. The CDR3 DNA reads TGTGCCAGCAGCCCCTTCGCGGGGGGGCTCTACGAGCAGTACTTC. As protein: CASSPFAGGLYEQYF.

The table lists this clonotype with many counts. The CDR3 region is CASRGPSQTEAFF. For the CDR3, the DNA is TGTGCCAGCAGGGGACCGTCGCAAACTGAAGCTTTCTTT. This chain uses TRBV5-4 with TRBJ1-1, with a tentative D call TRBD1 (5 bases). Between the trimmed V and J ends, which lost 5 bases and 5 bases, there was a span of 13 bases. CDR3 length: 13 amino acids. Looked up from germline, CDR1 is SGHNT and CDR2 is YYREEE (reference sequence).

This clonotype was counted ten times or more. The chain recombines TRBV29-1 with TRBJ2-1, with D possibly being TRBD1 (6 bases). Germline V lookup: CDR1 SQVTM, CDR2 ANQGSEA. This CDR3 region has 12 residues. The ends were cut back, 5 bases at V and 4 bases at J, with 9 bases in the middle. DNA of the CDR3: TGCAGCGTTCCCAGGGGATACAATGAGCAGTTCTTC. It translates to CSVPRGYNEQFF.

The sample holds a few counts of this clonotype. This sequence joins TRBV19 and TRBJ1-1; D is undetermined. This CDR3 region has 14 residues. Germline V gene sequence: CDR1 LNHDA, CDR2 SQIVND (reference sequence). Trimming cost V 3 bases and J 6 bases, with 14 bases left between them. CDR3: CASSIFHLGPEAFF. The DNA of the CDR3 is TGTGCCAGTAGTATCTTCCATCTGGGCCCTGAAGCTTTCTTT.

This clonotype was detected many times. The V gene is TRBV5-1, the J gene TRBJ1-2; TRBD1 aligns across 7 bases. Trimming cost V 0 bases and J 6 bases; bases outside gene matches: 8. The CDR3 runs 15 residues. Per germline, CDR1 SGHRS and CDR2 YFSETQ. CDR3 bases: TGCGCCAGCAGCTTGGAGGACAGGATAACGGATGGCTACACCTTC. Translating it yields CASSLEDRITDGYTF.

This clonotype was observed at least ten times. V usage is TRBV4-3 and J usage is TRBJ2-7; 7 bases map to TRBD1. Germline CDR1 reads LGHNA; CDR2 reads YSLEER. The CDR3 spans 14 residues. Unmatched junction bases numbered 4, after V lost 1 base and J lost 4 bases. The CDR3: CASSQGQGDYEQYF. The DNA for the CDR3 is TGCGCCAGCAGCCAAGGACAGGGAGATTACGAGCAGTACTTC.

This sequence joins TRBV12-3 or TRBV12-4 and TRBJ2-1; D is perhaps TRBD2 (5 bases). The CDR3 runs 18 residues. Trimming shortened V by 2 bases and J by 1 base, and 18 bases separated the two germline ends. This CDR3 reads CASSLINPAGGSYNEQFF. The CDR3 bases are TGTGCCAGCAGTTTAATCAATCCGGCGGGCGGATCCTACAATGAGCAGTTCTTC.

This clonotype was detected ten times or more. The chain carries TRBV7-9 and TRBJ1-6; D is ambiguous. The ends were cut back, 8 bases at V and 2 bases at J, with 7 bases in the middle. Germline assignment: CDR1 SEHNR and CDR2 FQNEAQ (reference sequence). The CDR3 runs 13 residues. CDR3 sequence: CASGSPYNSPLHF. CDR3 sequence (DNA): TGTGCCAGCGGGAGCCCCTATAATTCACCCCTCCACTTT.

The V call is TRBV4-2, the J call TRBJ1-6; D remains unclear. The germline V and J ends were trimmed by 1 base and 6 bases, with 13 bases remaining between them. The length of the CDR3 is 16 residues. Germline CDR1 reads LGHNA; CDR2 reads YNFKEQ. The CDR3 here is CASSQVWEWSNSPLHF. In DNA, the CDR3 is TGTGCCAGCAGCCAAGTATGGGAATGGAGTAATTCACCCCTCCACTTT.

This clonotype was observed many times. J is TRBJ2-1 and V is TRBV6-6, with TRBD1 matching over 9 bases. Germline trimming cut 4 bases from V and 9 bases from J; bases unmatched to any gene: 4. There are 13 residues in the CDR3. Germline CDR1 reads MNHNY; CDR2 reads SVGAGI (reference sequence). CDR3 region: CASSLQGAGEQFF. The CDR3 DNA follows: TGTGCCAGCAGTTTACAGGGGGCTGGTGAGCAGTTCTTC.

This clonotype was seen ten or more times. V is TRBV29-1 and J is TRBJ2-2; D may be TRBD1 (6 bases). CDR3 length: 14 residues. The V and J ends lost 3 bases and 3 bases respectively, with 11 bases between them. Germline V gene lookup returns CDR1 SQVTM and CDR2 ANQGSEA. CDR3 loop: CSVEDGQHTGELFF. CDR3 sequence (DNA): TGCAGCGTTGAGGATGGACAGCACACCGGGGAGCTGTTTTTT.

This clonotype was observed many times. The chain recombines TRBV20-1 with TRBJ2-7; 9 positions agree with TRBD1. Trimming removed 2 bases from V and 2 bases from J; junction bases left unmatched: 7. The CDR3 consists of 15 residues. The germline V gene encodes CDR1 DFQATT and CDR2 SNEGSKA (reference sequence). CDR3: CSARSNRGRPYEQYF. In DNA, the CDR3 is TGCAGTGCTAGATCTAACAGGGGGCGCCCCTACGAGCAGTACTTC.